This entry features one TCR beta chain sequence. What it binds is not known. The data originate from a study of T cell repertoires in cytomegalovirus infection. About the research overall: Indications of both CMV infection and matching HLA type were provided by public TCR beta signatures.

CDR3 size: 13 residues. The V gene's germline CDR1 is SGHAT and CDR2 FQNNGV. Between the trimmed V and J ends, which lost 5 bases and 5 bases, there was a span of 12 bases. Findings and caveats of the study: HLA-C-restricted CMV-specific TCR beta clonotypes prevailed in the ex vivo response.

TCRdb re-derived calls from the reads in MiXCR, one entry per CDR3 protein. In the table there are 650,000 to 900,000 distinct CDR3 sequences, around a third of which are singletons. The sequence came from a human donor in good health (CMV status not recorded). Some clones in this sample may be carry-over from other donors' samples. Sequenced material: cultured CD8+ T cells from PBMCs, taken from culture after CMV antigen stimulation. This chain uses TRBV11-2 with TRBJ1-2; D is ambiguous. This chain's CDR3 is CASSVGLEYGYTF. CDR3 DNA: TGTGCCAGCAGCGTAGGCTTGGAGTATGGCTACACCTTC.